Each of the 31 T cell receptor beta chains below was sequenced from the same sample in a study of blood T cells in healthy people across ages. Then a second PCR, running about 6 to 12 cycles, was carried out with a sample-barcoded 5' primer and a J-beta primer mix. TCRdb re-called the 5' RACE reads through MiXCR, storing one row per CDR3 protein. The top ten hold roughly 23% of the sample, which has some 1.8 million distinct CDR3 sequences, about two fifths seen once. The material sequenced was blood. The receptor set was obtained from a human donor in good health.

This clonotype was picked up a small number of times. The rearrangement joins TRBV27 to TRBJ2-5; a possible D gene is TRBD1 (5 bases). Germline V gene data show CDR1 as MNHEY and CDR2 as SMNVEV (reference sequence). Trimming removed 5 bases at V and 4 bases at J, with 11 bases between. The CDR3 runs to 13 residues. The CDR3 region is CASSRWGGETQYF. The CDR3 nucleotides read TGTGCCAGCAGTAGGTGGGGCGGAGAGACCCAGTACTTC.

The V gene is TRBV28, the J gene TRBJ2-5; 7 nucleotides match TRBD2. With the DNA end fitting TRBJ2-7 better, the J assignment may be wrong. The germline CDR1 and CDR2 sequences are MDHEN and SYDVKM. The CDR3 consists of 15 residues. The CDR3 sequence: CASSFRGGVAYEQYF. The CDR3 nucleotides read TGTGCCAGCAGTTTTCGGGGAGGGGTGGCCTACGAGCAGTACTTC.

The chain employs TRBV29-1 and TRBJ2-7, with D tentatively TRBD2 (6 bases). Trimming shortened V by 0 bases and J by 0 bases, and 12 bases separated the two germline ends. Germline V gene sequence: CDR1 SQVTM, CDR2 ANQGSEA. This CDR3 has 15 residues. The CDR3 loop reads CSVEDGGSSSYEQYF. The CDR3, as DNA: TGCAGCGTTGAAGATGGGGGGTCGAGCTCCTACGAGCAGTACTTC.

This chain uses TRBV10-3 with TRBJ1-2; maybe TRBD1 (6 bases). The CDR3 consists of 15 residues. The V end lost 8 bases, the J end lost 2 bases, and 18 bases lay between the germline ends. The germline V gene encodes CDR1 ENHRY and CDR2 SYGVKD. CDR3 in DNA: TGTGCCATCTCCCCCCAGGGGATGGGGAACTATGGCTACACCTTC. Protein product: CAISPQGMGNYGYTF.

The chain has TRBV27 and TRBJ1-5, with 8 positions matching TRBD1. Trimming at V came to 5 bases and at J to 4 bases, leaving 10 bases not matched to a gene. From germline, CDR1 is MNHEY and CDR2 SMNVEV (reference sequence). The CDR3 runs 16 residues. CDR3 bases: TGTGCCAGCAGTCCCGGGACAGGCAGGGGGAATCAGCCCCAGCATTTT. It codes for CASSPGTGRGNQPQHF.

The chain combines TRBV20-1 with TRBJ1-1; a possible D gene is TRBD1 (5 bases). CDR3 length: 14 residues. Trimming removed 0 bases from V and 7 bases from J, with 15 bases in between. Germline loops: CDR1 DFQATT, CDR2 SNEGSKA (reference sequence). The CDR3 sequence: CSARDSTAPIEAFF. DNA of the CDR3: TGCAGTGCTAGAGATTCGACAGCCCCCATTGAAGCTTTCTTT.

The chain has TRBV6-6 and TRBJ2-7; maybe TRBD1 (6 bases). CDR1 is MNHNY and CDR2 is SVGAGI in the germline V gene (reference sequence). The CDR3 loop spans 13 amino acids. Trimming left V 10 bases short and J 0 bases short, with 13 bases between. CDR3 protein: CATWDTNSYEQYF. The CDR3 nucleotides read TGTGCCACCTGGGACACTAACTCCTACGAGCAGTACTTC.

The rearrangement uses TRBV7-3 and TRBJ1-2, with D perhaps matching TRBD1 (6 bases). Trimming took 5 bases from V and 4 from J, leaving 20 bases between them. This CDR3 is built from 16 residues. CDR1 is SGHTA, CDR2 FQGTGA, per germline. The CDR3 DNA follows: TGTGCCAGCAGCCAGGGGTCCCTATATGAGTCCTATGGCTACACCTTC. Protein: CASSQGSLYESYGYTF.

The CDR3 loop reads CATSDQDIGQGRLGEQFF. The CDR3 nucleotides read TGTGCCACCAGTGACCAAGACATCGGTCAGGGGAGGTTGGGTGAGCAGTTCTTC. The V gene is TRBV24-1, the J gene TRBJ2-1; possibly TRBD1 or TRBD2 for D (6 bases each). Germline V gene data show CDR1 as KGHDR and CDR2 as SFDVKD. CDR3 length: 18 amino acids. Between the trimmed V and J ends, which lost 4 bases and 9 bases, there was a span of 27 bases.

This clonotype was detected only a few times. In DNA form, the CDR3 reads TGCGCCAGCAGCCAAGATGAGGGTACCTACAATGAGCAGTTCTTC. Translating it yields CASSQDEGTYNEQFF. The chain carries TRBV4-1 and TRBJ2-1; D may be TRBD2 (5 bases). CDR1 and CDR2 (germline): MGHRA, YSYEKL. The CDR3 has 15 amino acids. Trimming pared 0 bases from V and 2 bases from J, leaving 8 bases between.

At least ten counts were recorded for this clonotype. The chain combines TRBV20-1 with TRBJ2-5, with 7 bases lining up with TRBD2. V was clipped by 6 bases and J by 4 bases; unmatched bases: 5. Germline values: CDR1 DFQATT, CDR2 SNEGSKA (reference sequence). The CDR3 contains 12 residues. The CDR3 sequence is CSAHRLAETQYF. The CDR3 DNA reads as TGCAGTGCGCATCGACTAGCAGAGACCCAGTACTTC.

The V call is TRBV5-1, the J call TRBJ2-5; 9 bases align to TRBD2. V lost 3 bases and J lost 1; bases outside the gene matches: 1. This CDR3 has 14 residues. Germline V gene sequence: CDR1 SGHRS, CDR2 YFSETQ. CDR3 nucleotide sequence: TGCGCCAGCAGCTGGCGGGGGGGCCAAGAGACCCAGTACTTC. It encodes CASSWRGGQETQYF.

The chain combines TRBV7-9 with TRBJ2-1, with D tentatively TRBD2 (6 bases). CDR3 size: 16 residues. V was cut by 5 bases and J by 9 bases, with 23 bases left in between. Germline V gene lookup returns CDR1 SEHNR and CDR2 FQNEAQ (reference sequence). The CDR3 sequence: CASSATGTSFSSEQFF. Written as DNA, the CDR3 is TGTGCCAGCAGCGCCACCGGGACTTCCTTCTCCAGTGAGCAGTTCTTC.

In this sample, this clonotype turned up a few times. This rearrangement joins TRBV20-1 to TRBJ2-3, with D tentatively TRBD1 (5 bases). CDR1 is DFQATT, CDR2 SNEGSKA, per germline (reference sequence). The CDR3 has 13 residues. Trimming took off 2 bases at V and 4 bases at J, with 10 bases between the two ends. As DNA, the CDR3 is TGCAGTGCTAGAACTGGGGCCCCAGATACGCAGTATTTT. Amino acid sequence: CSARTGAPDTQYF.

V and J are TRBV20-1 and TRBJ2-3; 7 bases line up with TRBD2. Germline CDR1 reads DFQATT; CDR2 reads SNEGSKA (reference sequence). The CDR3 totals 13 residues. The V gene end was trimmed by 6 bases and the J gene end by 3 bases; junction bases not matched to a gene: 6. In DNA form, the CDR3 reads TGCAGTGCAAAGCGGCGGGGGACAGATACGCAGTATTTT. This sequence encodes CSAKRRGTDTQYF.

This clonotype was counted a few times. The chain uses TRBV6-2 or TRBV6-3 and TRBJ2-7; 10 bases map to TRBD2. V dropped 2 bases and J dropped 4; count of bases not matched to a gene: 2. CDR1 is MNHEY and CDR2 is SVGEGT in the germline V gene. CDR3 size: 14 residues. CDR3 sequence: CASSYTLAGYEQYF. CDR3 DNA sequence: TGTGCCAGCAGTTACACACTAGCGGGGTACGAGCAGTACTTC.

The rearrangement joins TRBV11-2 to TRBJ2-3, with 7 bases identical to TRBD1. Germline trimming cut 5 bases from V and 3 bases from J; bases unmatched to any gene: 11. The CDR3 extends over 16 amino acids. The germline CDR1 and CDR2 sequences are SGHAT and FQNNGV. The CDR3 reads CASSLALQGDTDTQYF. CDR3 nucleotides: TGTGCCAGCAGCCTAGCCCTGCAGGGGGATACAGATACGCAGTATTTT.

The chain recombines TRBV18 with TRBJ2-1; D call uncertain. The CDR3 extends over 10 amino acids. The ends were cut back, 5 bases at V and 10 bases at J, with 6 bases in the middle. Germline V CDR1 and CDR2: KGHSH, LQKENI. The CDR3 is CASSKKEQFF. CDR3 DNA: TGTGCCAGCTCAAAAAAGGAGCAGTTCTTC.

A few counts support this clonotype. V gene TRBV7-3 combines with J gene TRBJ2-5; tentative D call: TRBD1 (6 bases). Germline-derived CDR1 and CDR2 are SGHTA and FQGTGA. There are 13 residues in the CDR3. Trimming removed 5 bases from V and 6 bases from J, with 13 bases in between. The CDR3 nucleotides read TGTGCCAGCAGCCAAATACAGGGTCAGACCCAGTACTTC. This sequence encodes CASSQIQGQTQYF.

This rearrangement joins TRBV10-3 to TRBJ1-1, with D possibly matching TRBD1 (5 bases). Trimming cost V 8 bases and J 0 bases, with 19 bases left between them. Germline V gene data show CDR1 as ENHRY and CDR2 as SYGVKD. The length of the CDR3 is 16 residues. Written as DNA, the CDR3 is TGTGCCATCTCAGGGACCAGCCTAGACCTGAACACTGAAGCTTTCTTT. Its protein is CAISGTSLDLNTEAFF.

Concerning this clonotype: Given a much more abundant clone one base away, this may be a read error. The rearrangement joins TRBV7-9 to TRBJ2-1; the D gene could be TRBD1 or TRBD2 (5 bases each). The V end lost 5 bases, the J end lost 1 base, and 12 bases lay between the germline ends. This CDR3 contains 15 residues. From germline, CDR1 is SEHNR and CDR2 FQNEAQ (reference sequence). The DNA for the CDR3 is TGTGCCAGCAGCCCGAACAGGACTTCCTACAATGAGCAGTTCTTC. This encodes CASSPNRTSYNEQFF. Based on the CDR3 plus reference TRBV7-9 and TRBJ2-1, the full variable domain is DTGVSQNPRHKITKRGQNVTFRCDPISEHNRLYWYRQTLGQGPEFLTYFQNEAQLEKSRLLSDRFSAERPKGSFSTLEIQRTEQGDSAMYLCASSPNRTSYNEQFFGPGTRLTVL.

The V and J genes are TRBV6-5 and TRBJ2-7, with 10 positions matching TRBD2. The CDR3 consists of 16 residues. J gave up 1 base and V 6 bases, and 9 bases lay outside the gene matches. CDR1 and CDR2 (germline): MNHEY, SVGAGI. The CDR3, as DNA: TGTGCCAGCAGCCGCCAGACTAGCGGGTTATCCTACGAGCAGTACTTC. This encodes CASSRQTSGLSYEQYF.

This clonotype appeared a few times. CDR3 DNA sequence: TGCAGCGTTGAACCCCGGGTTGGCTACACCTTC. It is translated as CSVEPRVGYTF. V and J are TRBV29-1 and TRBJ1-2; D is uncertain. CDR1 SQVTM and CDR2 ANQGSEA come from the germline V gene. The CDR3 covers 11 residues. V lost 2 bases and J 7 bases, leaving 8 bases between the germline ends. Full variable domain (outside the CDR3, taken from reference TRBV29-1 and TRBJ1-2): SAVISQKPSRDICQRGTSLTIQCQVDSQVTMMFWYRQQPGQSLTLIATANQGSEATYESGFVIDKFPISRPNLTFSTLTVSNMSPEDSSIYLCSVEPRVGYTFGSGTRLTVV.

This clonotype showed up just a few times. This chain joins TRBV12-3 or TRBV12-4 and TRBJ2-1, with D possibly being TRBD1 (7 bases). This CDR3 has 14 amino acids. Trimming took off 4 bases at V and 6 bases at J, with 13 bases between the two ends. Written as DNA, the CDR3 is TGTGCCAGCAGTTATGGCAGGGGGGTCAATGAGCAGTTCTTC. Its protein product is CASSYGRGVNEQFF.

This clonotype was observed a few times. This chain links TRBV9 with TRBJ1-5, with TRBD1 identical over 10 bases. CDR3 size: 15 residues. CDR1 and CDR2 from the germline V gene are SGDLS and YYNGEE. V lost 3 bases to trimming and J lost 5 bases; unmatched junction nucleotides: 5. The CDR3 protein is CASSAGTGEHQPQHF. CDR3 coding DNA: TGTGCCAGCAGCGCCGGGACAGGGGAGCATCAGCCCCAGCATTTT.

This clonotype was detected only a few times. The J gene is TRBJ2-7, the V gene TRBV5-5, with 8 bases identical to TRBD2. The CDR3 spans 16 residues. CDR1 and CDR2 from the germline V gene are SGHKS and YYEKEE (reference sequence). V lost 0 bases and J lost 0; bases outside the gene matches: 5. The CDR3 coding sequence is TGTGCCAGCAGCTTGGCCTCGGGGACTAGCTCCTACGAGCAGTACTTC. Amino acid sequence: CASSLASGTSSYEQYF.

The V and J genes are TRBV28 and TRBJ2-7; maybe TRBD1 (6 bases). Trimming pared 6 bases from V and 7 bases from J, leaving 16 bases between. The CDR3 is 13 residues long. Germline lookup yields CDR1 MDHEN and CDR2 SYDVKM. CDR3 protein: CASRSTGYNEQYF. The CDR3 region has the DNA TGTGCCAGCAGATCCACAGGGTACAATGAGCAGTACTTC.

The CDR3 sequence is CASSSYRRGSYNEQFF. The CDR3, as DNA: TGTGCCAGCAGCTCTTATCGGAGGGGCTCCTACAATGAGCAGTTCTTC. The rearrangement joins TRBV11-2 to TRBJ2-1, with D possibly being TRBD2 (6 bases). Germline V gene lookup returns CDR1 SGHAT and CDR2 FQNNGV. Trimming left V 4 bases short and J 0 bases short, with 13 bases between. The CDR3 is 16 residues long. The full variable domain, with the rest looked up from reference TRBV11-2 and TRBJ2-1, is EAGVAQSPRYKIIEKRQSVAFWCNPISGHATLYWYQQILGQGPKLLIQFQNNGVVDDSQLPKDRFSAERLKGVDSTLKIQPAKLEDSAVYLCASSSYRRGSYNEQFFGPGTRLTVL.

This rearrangement joins TRBV12-3 or TRBV12-4 to TRBJ1-6; no definite D call. V was clipped by 6 bases and J by 6 bases, with 12 bases between them. The length of the CDR3 is 14 residues. In DNA, the CDR3 is TGTGCCAGCAGCCCTACTGGTGTTAATTCACCCCTCCACTTT. Translation gives CASSPTGVNSPLHF.

The sample holds one count of this clonotype. An end of the junction differs from the germline gene, which may be a read error. The chain couples TRBV2 to TRBJ1-1; D might be TRBD1 (5 bases). This CDR3 region has 15 residues. Germline V gene data show CDR1 as SNHLY and CDR2 as FYNNEI. CDR3 region: CASSEVNRWDTEAFF. CDR3 DNA sequence: TGTGCTAGCAGTGAAGTGAACAGGTGGGACACTGAAGCTTTCTTT.

In its sample, this clonotype was seen a few times. The gene calls are TRBV6-2 or TRBV6-3 and TRBJ2-5; D not certain. Trimming cost V 2 bases and J 11 bases, with 12 bases left between them. Per the germline V gene, CDR1 is MNHEY and CDR2 is SVGEGT. CDR3 length: 12 residues. The CDR3: CASSYPRVEQYF. The CDR3 region has the DNA TGTGCCAGCAGTTACCCAAGGGTGGAGCAGTACTTC.